The 20 T cell receptor beta chains presented below share a single source sample, sequenced in a study of T cell repertoires in cytomegalovirus infection. Antigens of these TCRs are unknown. TCRdb recomputed calls from the reads with MiXCR, one row per CDR3 protein. Counted here are about 770,000 distinct CDR3 sequences, 29% occurring once; the ten biggest clones make up roughly 14%. Source: cultured CD8+ T cells from PBMCs, taken from culture after CMV antigen stimulation. These receptors came from a human donor in good health (CMV status not recorded). Some clones in this sample may be carry-over from other donors' samples.

In this sample, this clonotype turned up a few times. V and J are TRBV4-1 and TRBJ1-4; D call uncertain. Trimming shortened V by 4 bases and J by 4 bases, and 13 bases separated the two germline ends. Germline V CDR1 and CDR2: MGHRA, YSYEKL. This CDR3 comprises 15 residues. The CDR3 DNA reads TGCGCCAGCAGCCCATTTGGGCCAAATAATGAAAAACTGTTTTTT. Its protein product is CASSPFGPNNEKLFF.

V is TRBV6-6 and J is TRBJ1-5; no reliable D call. The CDR3 runs to 15 residues. Germline V gives CDR1 MNHNY, CDR2 SVGAGI (reference sequence). The V gene lost 0 bases and the J gene lost 1 base, with 7 bases spanning the gap. The CDR3 bases are TGTGCCAGCAGTTACTCAGAGGAAAGCAATCAGCCCCAGCATTTT. Translation gives CASSYSEESNQPQHF.

This clonotype was observed many times. V is TRBV7-8 and J is TRBJ1-2; 7 bases are a match to TRBD1. Looked up from germline, CDR1 is SGHVS and CDR2 is FQNEAQ. The junction had 11 bases not matched to a gene; V was cut back by 6 bases and J by 4 bases. This CDR3 comprises 15 residues. CDR3 sequence reads: CASREGRGRVYGYTF. CDR3 nucleotides: TGTGCCAGCAGGGAGGGGAGGGGGCGCGTCTATGGCTACACCTTC.

V gene TRBV19 combines with J gene TRBJ1-1; TRBD1 aligns across 8 bases. CDR3 length: 11 amino acids. Germline V CDR1 and CDR2: LNHDA, SQIVND (reference sequence). V was clipped by 11 bases and J by 7 bases; unmatched bases: 6. The CDR3 region has the DNA TGTGCCGGAGACAGGGGAGGTGAAGCTTTCTTT. This gives the protein CAGDRGGEAFF.

The rearrangement joins TRBV4-1 to TRBJ2-3, with D possibly matching TRBD2 (6 bases). The CDR3 is made up of 16 amino acids. Germline lookup yields CDR1 MGHRA and CDR2 YSYEKL. Trimming left V 0 bases short and J 3 bases short, with 13 bases between. Here the CDR3 reads CASSQDMGGGTDTQYF. CDR3 coding DNA: TGCGCCAGCAGCCAAGATATGGGAGGAGGTACAGATACGCAGTATTTT.

This clonotype was seen more than once but under ten times. The chain uses TRBV5-4 and TRBJ2-3; D may be TRBD1 (6 bases). This CDR3 spans 16 amino acids. Looked up from germline, CDR1 is SGHNT and CDR2 is YYREEE (reference sequence). Trimming left V 0 bases short and J 2 bases short, with 13 bases between. Here the CDR3 reads CASSLGVTGVTDTQYF. Written as DNA, the CDR3 is TGTGCCAGCAGCTTGGGTGTGACAGGAGTCACAGATACGCAGTATTTT.

This chain uses TRBV7-3 with TRBJ2-1; D is unresolved. In germline, CDR1 is SGHTA, CDR2 FQGTGA. V was cut by 3 bases and J by 4 bases, with 7 bases left in between. This CDR3 contains 13 residues. CDR3 residues: CASSFESYNEQFF. The CDR3, as DNA: TGTGCCAGCAGCTTTGAGAGTTACAATGAGCAGTTCTTC.

The V gene is TRBV5-1, the J gene TRBJ2-3; 7 bases are a match to TRBD2. J lost 2 bases, V lost 5 bases, and 11 bases had no gene match. Germline CDR1 is SGHRS and CDR2 is YFSETQ. The CDR3 runs to 16 residues. CDR3 sequence: CASRIPPRGNTDTQYF. The CDR3 coding sequence is TGCGCCAGCAGGATCCCCCCGCGGGGGAACACAGATACGCAGTATTTT.

Ten or more counts support this clonotype. The chain joins TRBV7-9 to TRBJ2-5; a weak D match, TRBD1 (6 bases). The germline gives CDR1 SEHNR, CDR2 FQNEAQ (reference sequence). The V and J ends lost 6 bases and 4 bases respectively, with 12 bases between them. This CDR3 contains 13 residues. The CDR3: CASSPTGPETQYF. DNA of the CDR3: TGTGCCAGCAGTCCTACAGGGCCAGAGACCCAGTACTTC.

The chain combines TRBV10-3 with TRBJ2-1; 7 bases are shared with TRBD1. Trimming cost V 2 bases and J 5 bases; bases outside gene matches: 6. The CDR3 loop spans 15 amino acids. Per germline, CDR1 ENHRY and CDR2 SYGVKD. The CDR3 protein is CAISERDRVDNEQFF. DNA of the CDR3: TGTGCCATCAGTGAGCGAGACAGGGTCGACAATGAGCAGTTCTTC.

This clonotype came up many times. This rearrangement joins TRBV6-2 or TRBV6-3 to TRBJ2-1; 7 bases are a match to TRBD1. CDR1 MNHEY and CDR2 SVGEGT come from the germline V gene. The J segment lost 1 base and the V segment lost 5 bases, leaving 8 bases of the junction unmatched. This CDR3 comprises 16 residues. The DNA of the CDR3 is TGTGCCAGCAGTCCGACAGGGTGGGATTCCTACAATGAGCAGTTCTTC. It encodes CASSPTGWDSYNEQFF.

This clonotype has just a few counts. The CDR3 DNA is TGCGCCAGCAGCTTTACTAGCGGTTCATACACCGGGGAGCTGTTTTTT. Its protein product is CASSFTSGSYTGELFF. This chain uses TRBV5-1 with TRBJ2-2; 8 bases fit TRBD2. J was trimmed by 3 bases and V by 2 bases; bases with no gene match: 6. Germline V lookup: CDR1 SGHRS, CDR2 YFSETQ. The CDR3 runs to 16 residues.

This chain links TRBV12-3 or TRBV12-4 with TRBJ1-1; D not certain. Deletions cut 4 bases from V and 3 bases from J, with 15 bases between. The CDR3 has 15 amino acids. The DNA of the CDR3 is TGTGCCAGCAGTTCCACAGACGCTAGAGACACTGAAGCTTTCTTT. Amino acids: CASSSTDARDTEAFF.

This clonotype has just a few counts. The chain carries TRBV4-1 and TRBJ1-4; no definite D call. CDR3 size: 13 residues. Germline V lookup: CDR1 MGHRA, CDR2 YSYEKL. With 4 bases removed from V and 8 bases from J, the gap between germline ends came to 11 bases. In DNA, the CDR3 is TGCGCCAGCAGCCTTCGTGGGCGGGAAAAACTGTTTTTT. Encoded protein: CASSLRGREKLFF.

The chain links TRBV20-1 to TRBJ2-7; TRBD2 aligns across 7 bases. V trimming: 8 bases; J trimming: 4 bases; junction bases outside the gene matches: 11. The CDR3 contains 13 residues. Germline V gives CDR1 DFQATT, CDR2 SNEGSKA (reference sequence). CDR3 in amino acids: CSPGGERGYEQYV. The DNA for the CDR3 is TGCAGTCCTGGGGGAGAGCGGGGTTACGAGCAGTACGTC.

The chain joins TRBV7-8 to TRBJ2-3; 8 nucleotides match TRBD2. Germline V CDR1 and CDR2: SGHVS, FQNEAQ. The V gene end was trimmed by 5 bases and the J gene end by 0 bases; junction bases not matched to a gene: 10. This CDR3 is 17 amino acids long. The CDR3 sequence is CASSQPRSSGSTDTQYF. The CDR3 coding sequence is TGTGCCAGCAGCCAACCCAGGTCTAGCGGGAGCACAGATACGCAGTATTTT.

This clonotype was observed many times. The rearrangement links TRBV7-2 to TRBJ2-3; 8 bases are shared with TRBD2. The CDR3 is 15 residues long. In germline, CDR1 is SGHTA, CDR2 FQGNSA. Germline trimming cut 5 bases from V and 1 base from J; bases unmatched to any gene: 5. CDR3 protein: CASSLGTRGTDTQYF. CDR3 nucleotides: TGTGCCAGCAGCCTCGGGACTAGGGGCACAGATACGCAGTATTTT. Full variable domain (rest looked up from reference TRBV7-2 and TRBJ2-3): GAGVSQSPSNKVTEKGKDVELRCDPISGHTALYWYRQSLGQGLEFLIYFQGNSAPDKSGLPSDRFSAERTGGSVSTLTIQRTQQEDSAVYLCASSLGTRGTDTQYFGPGTRLTVL.

To note about this clonotype: This may come from a read error, since a much larger clone is one base off. The chain links TRBV12-5 to TRBJ1-1; no clear D. CDR3 length: 18 amino acids. Germline CDR1 and CDR2: LGHNT and FRNRAP. CDR3 sequence (DNA): TGTGCTAGTGGCTCGGTGGCAGTGAGAGGAAGAGAGAACAATGAAGCTTTCTTT. Its protein product is CASGSVAVRGRENNEAFF.

V and J are TRBV9 and TRBJ2-3; TRBD2 is a possible D gene (6 bases). The germline V gene encodes CDR1 SGDLS and CDR2 YYNGEE. This CDR3 comprises 14 residues. The ends were cut back, 7 bases at V and 3 bases at J, with 15 bases in the middle. The CDR3 sequence is CASGVEGLTDTQYF. CDR3 nucleotides: TGTGCCAGCGGTGTGGAGGGTTTGACAGATACGCAGTATTTT.

V usage is TRBV9 and J usage is TRBJ1-6; D is uncertain. CDR3 length: 15 amino acids. Germline V gene data show CDR1 as SGDLS and CDR2 as YYNGEE. V lost 3 bases and J 4 bases, leaving 11 bases between the germline ends. In nucleotides, the CDR3 is TGTGCCAGCAGCGGAGAAGGTCAGTATAATTCACCCCTCCACTTT. Protein sequence: CASSGEGQYNSPLHF.